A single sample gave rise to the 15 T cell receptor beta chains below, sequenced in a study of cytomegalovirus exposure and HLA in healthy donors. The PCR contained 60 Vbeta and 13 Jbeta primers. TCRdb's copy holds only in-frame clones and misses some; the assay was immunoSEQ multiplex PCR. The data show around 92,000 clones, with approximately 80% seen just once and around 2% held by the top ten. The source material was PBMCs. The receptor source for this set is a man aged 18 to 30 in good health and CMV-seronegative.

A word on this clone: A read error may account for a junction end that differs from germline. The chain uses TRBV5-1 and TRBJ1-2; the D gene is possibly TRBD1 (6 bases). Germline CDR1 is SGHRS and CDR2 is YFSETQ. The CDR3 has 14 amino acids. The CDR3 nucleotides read TGCGCCAGCAGTTTGGAGGGGGGGTTCTATGGCTACACCTTC. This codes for CASSLEGGFYGYTF.

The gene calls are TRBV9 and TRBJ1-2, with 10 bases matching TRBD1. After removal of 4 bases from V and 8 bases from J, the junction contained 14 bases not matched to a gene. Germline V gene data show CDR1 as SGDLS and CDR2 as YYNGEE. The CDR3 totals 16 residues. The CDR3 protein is CASSPFLPGQGFGYTF. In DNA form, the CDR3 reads TGTGCCAGCAGCCCTTTCCTCCCGGGACAGGGGTTCGGCTACACCTTC.

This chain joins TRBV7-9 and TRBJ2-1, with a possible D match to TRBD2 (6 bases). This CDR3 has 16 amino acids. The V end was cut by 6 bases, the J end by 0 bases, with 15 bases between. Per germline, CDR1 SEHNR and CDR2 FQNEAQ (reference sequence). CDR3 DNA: TGTGCCAGCAGTCCGGCCGGGGGAAGCTCCTACAATGAGCAGTTCTTC. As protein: CASSPAGGSSYNEQFF.

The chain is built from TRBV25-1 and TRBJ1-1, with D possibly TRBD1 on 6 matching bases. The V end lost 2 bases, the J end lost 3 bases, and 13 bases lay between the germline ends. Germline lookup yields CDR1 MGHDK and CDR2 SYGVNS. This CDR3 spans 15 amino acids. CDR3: CASSERGGADTEAFF. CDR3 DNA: TGTGCCAGCAGTGAACGCGGGGGCGCGGACACTGAAGCTTTCTTT.

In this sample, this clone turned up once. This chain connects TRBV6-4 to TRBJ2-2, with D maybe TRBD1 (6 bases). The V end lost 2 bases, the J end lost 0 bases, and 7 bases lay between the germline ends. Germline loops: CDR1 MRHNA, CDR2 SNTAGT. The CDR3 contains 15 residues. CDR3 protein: CASSDGGSNTGELFF. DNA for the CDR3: TGTGCCAGCAGTGACGGGGGCTCGAACACCGGGGAGCTGTTTTTT.

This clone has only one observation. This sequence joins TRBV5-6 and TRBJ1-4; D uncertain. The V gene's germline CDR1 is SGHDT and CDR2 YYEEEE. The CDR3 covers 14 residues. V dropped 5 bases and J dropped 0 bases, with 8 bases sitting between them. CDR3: CASSPGATNEKLFF. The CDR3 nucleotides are TGTGCCAGCAGTCCAGGCGCAACTAATGAAAAACTGTTTTTT.

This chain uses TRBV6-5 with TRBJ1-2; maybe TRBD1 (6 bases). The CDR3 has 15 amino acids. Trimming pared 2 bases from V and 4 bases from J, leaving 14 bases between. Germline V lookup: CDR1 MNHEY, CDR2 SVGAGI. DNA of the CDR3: TGTGCCAGCAGTTACCGACCCAGGGGCGGCTATGGCTACACCTTC. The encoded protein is CASSYRPRGGYGYTF.

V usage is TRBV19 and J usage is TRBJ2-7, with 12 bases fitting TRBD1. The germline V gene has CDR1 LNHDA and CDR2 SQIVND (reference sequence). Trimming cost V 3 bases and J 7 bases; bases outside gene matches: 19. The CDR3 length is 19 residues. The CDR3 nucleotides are TGTGCCAGTAGTATTTTCTGCGCGTATCCGGGACAGGGGGCGCGAGAGCAGTACTTC. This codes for CASSIFCAYPGQGAREQYF.

This CDR3 reads CASSESRGNPYQETQYF. Written as DNA, the CDR3 is TGTGCCAGCAGTGAGAGCCGGGGAAACCCGTACCAAGAGACCCAGTACTTC. The rearrangement links TRBV6-1 to TRBJ2-5; D may be TRBD2 (5 bases). This CDR3 is built from 17 residues. Germline lookup yields CDR1 MNHNS and CDR2 SASEGT. V was trimmed by 3 bases and J by 0 bases, leaving 17 bases between them.

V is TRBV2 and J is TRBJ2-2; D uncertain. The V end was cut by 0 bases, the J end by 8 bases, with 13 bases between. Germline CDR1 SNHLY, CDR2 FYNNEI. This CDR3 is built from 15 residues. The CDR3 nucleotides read TGTGCCAGCAGTGAAGCGGGTCCTTCGAGGGGGGAGCTGTTTTTT. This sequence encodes CASSEAGPSRGELFF.

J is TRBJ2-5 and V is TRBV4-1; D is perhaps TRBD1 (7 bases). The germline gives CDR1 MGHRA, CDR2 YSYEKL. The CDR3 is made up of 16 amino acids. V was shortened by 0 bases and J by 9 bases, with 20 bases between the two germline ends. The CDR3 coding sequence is TGCGCCAGCAGCCAAGAGGGCGGGACAGCTAGGTGGGCCCAGTACTTC. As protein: CASSQEGGTARWAQYF.

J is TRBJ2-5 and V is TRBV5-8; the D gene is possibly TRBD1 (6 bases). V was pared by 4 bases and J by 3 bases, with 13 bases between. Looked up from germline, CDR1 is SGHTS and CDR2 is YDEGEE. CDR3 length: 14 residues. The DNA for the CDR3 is TGTGCCAGCAGCCCGTCGGGACATAAAGAGACCCAGTACTTC. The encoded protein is CASSPSGHKETQYF.

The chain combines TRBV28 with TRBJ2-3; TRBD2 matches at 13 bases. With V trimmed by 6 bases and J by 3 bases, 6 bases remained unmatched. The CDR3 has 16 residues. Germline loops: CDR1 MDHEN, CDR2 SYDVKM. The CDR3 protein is CASSSTSGGFTDTQYF. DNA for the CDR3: TGTGCCAGCAGCTCGACTAGCGGGGGGTTTACAGATACGCAGTATTTT.

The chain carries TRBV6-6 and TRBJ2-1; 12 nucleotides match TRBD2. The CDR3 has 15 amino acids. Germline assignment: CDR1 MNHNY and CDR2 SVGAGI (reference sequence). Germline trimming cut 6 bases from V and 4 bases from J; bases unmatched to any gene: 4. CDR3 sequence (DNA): TGTGCCAGCAGCCAACTAGCGGGGGGATACAATGAGCAGTTCTTC. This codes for CASSQLAGGYNEQFF.

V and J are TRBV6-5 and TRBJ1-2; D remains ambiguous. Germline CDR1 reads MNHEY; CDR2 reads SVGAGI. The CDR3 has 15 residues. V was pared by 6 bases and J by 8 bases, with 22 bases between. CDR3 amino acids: CASSRYDGETMGYTF. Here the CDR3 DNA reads TGTGCCAGCAGCCGCTATGATGGTGAGACTATGGGCTACACCTTC.